A single sample gave rise to the 15 T cell receptor beta chains below, sequenced in a study of T cell responses to AZD1222 COVID-19 vaccine. This table comes from immunoSEQ multiplex PCR, and its TCRdb copy is limited to in-frame clones, with some not included. The sample has 100,000 to 150,000 clones, more than 70% seen once; the top ten hold more than 9%. The material was peripheral blood, obtained on day 0 of AZD1222 vaccination. These receptors were collected from an adult in good health.

This rearrangement joins TRBV5-1 to TRBJ2-2; D uncertain. V was clipped by 0 bases and J by 8 bases, with 5 bases between them. Germline V gene lookup returns CDR1 SGHRS and CDR2 YFSETQ. CDR3 length: 12 residues. Here the CDR3 DNA reads TGCGCCAGCAGCTTGGCGGTTGGGGAGCTGTTTTTT. This codes for CASSLAVGELFF.

The gene calls are TRBV11-2 and TRBJ1-1; D ambiguous. Germline CDR1 reads SGHAT; CDR2 reads FQNNGV. V dropped 2 bases and J dropped 4 bases, with 8 bases sitting between them. The CDR3 is made up of 13 amino acids. The DNA for the CDR3 is TGTGCCAGCAGCTTATGGCAGAGCACTGAAGCTTTCTTT. Residues: CASSLWQSTEAFF.

The chain links TRBV27 to TRBJ2-3; no reliable D call. This CDR3 region has 15 residues. Germline lookup yields CDR1 MNHEY and CDR2 SMNVEV (reference sequence). The V gene lost 7 bases and the J gene lost 5 bases, with 19 bases spanning the gap. The CDR3, as DNA: TGTGCCAGCACTCAAATGGCCAGAGACGGAGATACGCAGTATTTT. As protein: CASTQMARDGDTQYF.

V usage is TRBV11-2 and J usage is TRBJ1-5; 7 positions agree with TRBD1. Germline V gene lookup returns CDR1 SGHAT and CDR2 FQNNGV. V shed 1 base, J shed 4 bases, and the junction held 4 bases outside the gene matches. This CDR3 contains 15 residues. The CDR3 region is CASSLGTGGNQPQHF. The CDR3 DNA reads as TGTGCCAGCAGCTTAGGGACAGGCGGGAATCAGCCCCAGCATTTT. The complete variable domain, with remaining parts taken from reference TRBV11-2 and TRBJ1-5, reads EAGVAQSPRYKIIEKRQSVAFWCNPISGHATLYWYQQILGQGPKLLIQFQNNGVVDDSQLPKDRFSAERLKGVDSTLKIQPAKLEDSAVYLCASSLGTGGNQPQHFGDGTRLSIL.

The V call is TRBV10-3, the J call TRBJ2-1, with 9 bases fitting TRBD2. CDR3 length: 14 amino acids. V trimming: 9 bases; J trimming: 2 bases; junction bases outside the gene matches: 5. Germline V gene data show CDR1 as ENHRY and CDR2 as SYGVKD. This CDR3 is CAMNSGRPYNEQFF. The CDR3, as DNA: TGTGCCATGAACAGCGGGAGGCCCTACAATGAGCAGTTCTTC.

The chain combines TRBV10-3 with TRBJ1-4; D may be TRBD1 (6 bases). Between the trimmed V and J ends, which lost 10 bases and 5 bases, there was a span of 17 bases. The CDR3 is 14 amino acids. CDR1 is ENHRY, CDR2 SYGVKD, per germline. CDR3 in amino acids: CATASGGANEKLFF. CDR3 nucleotide sequence: TGTGCCACTGCTTCGGGGGGCGCAAATGAAAAACTGTTTTTT.

The chain recombines TRBV7-2 with TRBJ2-3, with a weak D call TRBD2 (6 bases). Germline V CDR1 and CDR2: SGHTA, FQGNSA. Trimming took 2 bases from V and 5 from J, leaving 20 bases between them. This CDR3 is built from 17 residues. The CDR3 protein is CASSLNPWAGSLDTQYF. CDR3 bases: TGTGCCAGCAGCTTAAACCCCTGGGCGGGGAGCTTAGATACGCAGTATTTT.

The chain employs TRBV2 and TRBJ1-1; tentatively, D is TRBD1 (6 bases). V was trimmed by 8 bases and J by 1 base, leaving 11 bases between them. The CDR3 has 13 amino acids. Germline V lookup: CDR1 SNHLY, CDR2 FYNNEI. The CDR3 protein is CASRMGQNTEAFF. The CDR3 nucleotides read TGTGCCAGCCGCATGGGACAGAACACTGAAGCTTTCTTT.

V and J are TRBV5-4 and TRBJ2-1; TRBD1 matches at 9 bases. Germline V CDR1 and CDR2: SGHNT, YYREEE (reference sequence). CDR3 length equals 12 residues. J gave up 9 bases and V 4 bases, and 2 bases lay outside the gene matches. The CDR3: CASSVDRGEQFF. In DNA, the CDR3 is TGTGCCAGCAGCGTGGACAGGGGTGAGCAGTTCTTC.

V and J are TRBV30 and TRBJ2-6, with D perhaps matching TRBD2 (5 bases). The CDR3 loop spans 15 amino acids. Per germline, CDR1 GTSNPN and CDR2 SVGIG (reference sequence). The V end lost 2 bases, the J end lost 3 bases, and 11 bases lay between the germline ends. Here the CDR3 reads CAWSPGNGGANVLTF. For the CDR3, the DNA is TGTGCCTGGAGTCCCGGGAACGGTGGGGCCAACGTCCTGACTTTC.

The chain employs TRBV28 and TRBJ1-2; 9 nucleotides match TRBD1. The CDR3 consists of 15 residues. From germline, CDR1 is MDHEN and CDR2 SYDVKM. V lost 6 bases to trimming and J lost 8 bases; unmatched junction nucleotides: 13. CDR3 region: CASSRPGQGRGGYTF. The DNA for the CDR3 is TGTGCCAGCAGCCGCCCCGGACAGGGGAGGGGCGGCTACACCTTC.

V is TRBV3-1 (or the pseudogene TRBV3-2) and J is TRBJ2-1; TRBD2 matches 7 bases. CDR3 length equals 13 residues. Germline-derived CDR1 and CDR2 are LGHDT and YNNKEL (reference sequence). The V and J ends lost 5 bases and 9 bases, in that order; junction bases with no gene match: 7. The CDR3 DNA reads as TGTGCCAGCAGCGATACTAGCGAAGGTGAGCAGTTCTTC. It yields the protein CASSDTSEGEQFF.

The V and J genes are TRBV7-2 and TRBJ1-2; 9 bases are a match to TRBD1. Germline-derived CDR1 and CDR2 are SGHTA and FQGNSA. The CDR3 has 15 amino acids. Losses at the gene ends were 5 bases for V and 4 bases for J; bases not matched to a gene: 8. In DNA, the CDR3 is TGTGCCAGCAGCCAGAACACAGGGGGCGTCTATGGCTACACCTTC. Translating gives CASSQNTGGVYGYTF.

This clone was seen more than once but under ten times. The chain couples TRBV29-1 to TRBJ1-2, with no clear D. The CDR3 loop spans 16 amino acids. Trimming cost V 3 bases and J 1 base, with 18 bases left between them. Germline V gene sequence: CDR1 SQVTM, CDR2 ANQGSEA. CDR3: CSVEKWAPRDNYGYTF. Written as DNA, the CDR3 is TGCAGCGTTGAGAAGTGGGCCCCAAGGGATAACTATGGCTACACCTTC.

The chain carries TRBV27 and TRBJ1-4; 7 bases fit TRBD1. V was pared by 0 bases and J by 7 bases, with 14 bases of the junction left unmatched. Germline CDR1 is MNHEY and CDR2 is SMNVEV (reference sequence). The CDR3 extends over 18 amino acids. CDR3 sequence: CASSLSGTAAIALEKLFF. Here the CDR3 DNA reads TGTGCCAGCAGTTTATCGGGGACAGCTGCAATCGCCCTTGAAAAACTGTTTTTT.